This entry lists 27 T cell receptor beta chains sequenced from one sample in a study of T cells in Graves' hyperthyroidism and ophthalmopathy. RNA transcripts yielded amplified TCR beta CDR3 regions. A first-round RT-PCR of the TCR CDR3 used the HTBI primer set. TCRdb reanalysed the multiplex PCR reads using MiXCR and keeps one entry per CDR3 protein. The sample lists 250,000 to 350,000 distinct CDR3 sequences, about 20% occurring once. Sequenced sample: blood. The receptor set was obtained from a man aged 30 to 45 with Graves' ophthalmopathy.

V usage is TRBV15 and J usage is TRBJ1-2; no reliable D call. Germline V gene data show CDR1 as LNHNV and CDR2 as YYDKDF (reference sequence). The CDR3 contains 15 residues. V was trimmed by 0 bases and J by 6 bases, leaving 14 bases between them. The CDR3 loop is CATSRDLKGRDGYTF. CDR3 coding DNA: TGTGCCACCAGCAGAGATCTTAAAGGGCGTGATGGCTACACCTTC.

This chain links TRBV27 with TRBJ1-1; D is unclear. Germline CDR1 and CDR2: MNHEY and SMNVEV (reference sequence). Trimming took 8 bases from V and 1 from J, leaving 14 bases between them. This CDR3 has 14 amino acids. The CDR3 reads CASGQLGRNTEAFF. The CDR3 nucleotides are TGTGCCAGCGGCCAATTAGGCAGGAACACTGAAGCTTTCTTT.

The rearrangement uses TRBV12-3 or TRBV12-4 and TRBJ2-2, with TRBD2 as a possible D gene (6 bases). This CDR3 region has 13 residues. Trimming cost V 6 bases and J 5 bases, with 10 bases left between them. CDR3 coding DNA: TGTGCCAGCAGGCCGACTAGGACCGGGGAGCTGTTTTTT. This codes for CASRPTRTGELFF.

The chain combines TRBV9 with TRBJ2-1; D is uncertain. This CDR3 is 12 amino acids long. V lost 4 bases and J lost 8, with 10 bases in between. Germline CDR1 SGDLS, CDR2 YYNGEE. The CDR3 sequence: CASSTLEDEQFF. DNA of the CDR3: TGTGCCAGCAGCACCCTAGAGGATGAGCAGTTCTTC.

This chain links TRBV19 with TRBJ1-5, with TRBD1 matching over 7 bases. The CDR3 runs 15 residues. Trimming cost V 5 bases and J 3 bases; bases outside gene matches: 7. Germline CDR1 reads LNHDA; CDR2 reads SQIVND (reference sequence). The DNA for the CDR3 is TGTGCCAGTAGTCCCCAGGGACAGCACAATCAGCCCCAGCATTTT. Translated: CASSPQGQHNQPQHF.

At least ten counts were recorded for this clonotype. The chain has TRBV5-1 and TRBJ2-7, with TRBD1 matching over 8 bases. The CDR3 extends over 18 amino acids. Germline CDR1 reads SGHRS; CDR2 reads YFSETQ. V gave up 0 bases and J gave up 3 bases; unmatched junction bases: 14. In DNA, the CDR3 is TGCGCCAGCAGCTTGGATAGCCGGGACAGGCATCCCAACTACGAGCAGTACTTC. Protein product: CASSLDSRDRHPNYEQYF.

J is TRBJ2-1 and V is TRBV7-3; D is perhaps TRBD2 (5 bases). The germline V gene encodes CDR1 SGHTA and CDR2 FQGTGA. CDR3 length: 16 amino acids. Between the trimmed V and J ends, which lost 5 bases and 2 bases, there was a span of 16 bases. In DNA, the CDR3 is TGTGCCAGCAGCCGACCCGGGGTCGGGACCTACAATGAGCAGTTCTTC. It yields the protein CASSRPGVGTYNEQFF.

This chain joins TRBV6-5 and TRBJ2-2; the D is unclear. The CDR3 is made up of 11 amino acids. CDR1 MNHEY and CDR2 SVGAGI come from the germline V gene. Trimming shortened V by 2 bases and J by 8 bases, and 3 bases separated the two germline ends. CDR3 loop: CASSYAGELFF. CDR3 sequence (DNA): TGTGCCAGCAGTTACGCTGGGGAGCTGTTTTTT.

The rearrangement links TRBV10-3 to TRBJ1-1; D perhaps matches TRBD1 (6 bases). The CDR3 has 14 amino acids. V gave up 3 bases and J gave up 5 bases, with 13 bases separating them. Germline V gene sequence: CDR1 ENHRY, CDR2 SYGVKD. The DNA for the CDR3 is TGTGCCATCAGTGAAGACAGGTCCCAAACTGAAGCTTTCTTT. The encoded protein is CAISEDRSQTEAFF.

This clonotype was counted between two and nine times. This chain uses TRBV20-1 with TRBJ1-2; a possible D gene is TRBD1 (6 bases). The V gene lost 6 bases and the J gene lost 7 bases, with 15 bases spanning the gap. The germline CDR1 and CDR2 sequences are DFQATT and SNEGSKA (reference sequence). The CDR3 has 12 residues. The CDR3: CSALLGQLGYTF. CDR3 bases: TGCAGTGCACTGCTCGGACAGCTTGGCTACACCTTC.

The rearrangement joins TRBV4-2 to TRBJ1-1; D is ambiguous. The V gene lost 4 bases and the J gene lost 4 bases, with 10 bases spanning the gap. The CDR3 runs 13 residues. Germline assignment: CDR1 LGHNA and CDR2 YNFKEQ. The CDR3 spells CASSPADLTEAFF. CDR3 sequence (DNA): TGTGCCAGCAGCCCAGCGGACCTCACTGAAGCTTTCTTT.

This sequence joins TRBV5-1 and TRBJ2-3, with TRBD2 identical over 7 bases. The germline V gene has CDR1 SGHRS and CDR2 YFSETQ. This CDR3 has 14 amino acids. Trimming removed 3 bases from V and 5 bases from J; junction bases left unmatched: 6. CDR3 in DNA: TGCGCCAGCAGCTCAAACTTAGCGGGAGATACGCAGTATTTT. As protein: CASSSNLAGDTQYF.

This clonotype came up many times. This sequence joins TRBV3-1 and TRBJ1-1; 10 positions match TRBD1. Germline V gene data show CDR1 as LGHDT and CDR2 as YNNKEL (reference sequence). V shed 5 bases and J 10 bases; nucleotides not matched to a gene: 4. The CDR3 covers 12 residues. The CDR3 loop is CASSLDRGRAFF. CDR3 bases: TGTGCCAGCAGCTTGGACAGGGGGAGAGCTTTCTTT.

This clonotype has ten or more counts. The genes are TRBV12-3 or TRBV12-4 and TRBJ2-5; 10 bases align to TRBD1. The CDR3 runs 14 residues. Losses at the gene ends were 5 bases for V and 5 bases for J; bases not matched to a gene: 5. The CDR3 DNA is TGTGCCAGCAGTGAGACAGGGGGCGGCGAGACCCAGTACTTC. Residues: CASSETGGGETQYF.

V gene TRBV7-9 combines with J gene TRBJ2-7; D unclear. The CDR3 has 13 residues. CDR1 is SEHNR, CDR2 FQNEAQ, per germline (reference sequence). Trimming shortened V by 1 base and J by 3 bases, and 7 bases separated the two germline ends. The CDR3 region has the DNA TGTGCCAGCAGCTTAGGGGCCTTCTACGAGCAGTACTTC. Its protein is CASSLGAFYEQYF.

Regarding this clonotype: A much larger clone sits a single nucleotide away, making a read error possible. The chain's CDR3 is CASTPPLDTEAFF. CDR3 sequence (DNA): TGTGCCAGCACCCCGCCGTTGGACACTGAAGCTTTCTTT. The rearrangement joins TRBV28 to TRBJ1-1, with D uncertain. V was shortened by 7 bases and J by 3 bases, with 12 bases between the two germline ends. Germline CDR1 is MDHEN and CDR2 is SYDVKM. The CDR3 sequence is 13 residues long.

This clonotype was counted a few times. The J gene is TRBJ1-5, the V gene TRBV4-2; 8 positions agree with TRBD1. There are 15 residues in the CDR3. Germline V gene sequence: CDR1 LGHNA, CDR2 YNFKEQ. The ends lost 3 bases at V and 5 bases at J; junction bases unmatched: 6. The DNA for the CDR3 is TGTGCCAGCAGCCAGACAACAGGGGGATATCAGCCCCAGCATTTT. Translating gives CASSQTTGGYQPQHF.

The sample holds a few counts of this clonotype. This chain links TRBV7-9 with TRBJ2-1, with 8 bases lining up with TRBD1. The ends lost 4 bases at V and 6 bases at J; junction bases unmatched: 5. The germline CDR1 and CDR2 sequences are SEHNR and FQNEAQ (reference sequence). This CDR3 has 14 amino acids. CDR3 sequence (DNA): TGTGCCAGCAGCTACCGGGACAGGATCAATGAGCAGTTCTTC. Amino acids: CASSYRDRINEQFF.

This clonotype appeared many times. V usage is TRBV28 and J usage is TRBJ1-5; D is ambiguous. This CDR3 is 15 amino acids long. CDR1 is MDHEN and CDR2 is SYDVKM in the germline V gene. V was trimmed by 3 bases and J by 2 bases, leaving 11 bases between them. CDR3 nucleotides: TGTGCCAGCAGTTTGGTACTTTATGGCAATCAGCCCCAGCATTTT. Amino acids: CASSLVLYGNQPQHF.

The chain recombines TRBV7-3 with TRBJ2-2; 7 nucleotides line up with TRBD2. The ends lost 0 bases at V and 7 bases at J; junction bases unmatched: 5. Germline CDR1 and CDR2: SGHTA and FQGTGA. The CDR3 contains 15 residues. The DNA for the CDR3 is TGTGCCAGCAGCTTAACGGGAGGGGCCTTCGGGGAGCTGTTTTTT. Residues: CASSLTGGAFGELFF.

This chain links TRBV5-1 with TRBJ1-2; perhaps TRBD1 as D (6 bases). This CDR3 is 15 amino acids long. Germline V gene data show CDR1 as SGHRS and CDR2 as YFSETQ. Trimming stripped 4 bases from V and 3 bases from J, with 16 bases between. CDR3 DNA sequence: TGCGCCAGCAGCCCGCAGGGGATATTCGACTATGGCTACACCTTC. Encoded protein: CASSPQGIFDYGYTF.

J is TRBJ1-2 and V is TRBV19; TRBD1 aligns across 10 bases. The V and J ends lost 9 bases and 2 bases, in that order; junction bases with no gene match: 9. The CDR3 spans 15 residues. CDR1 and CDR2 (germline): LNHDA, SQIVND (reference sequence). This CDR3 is CASGPRTGGNYGYTF. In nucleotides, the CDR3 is TGTGCCAGCGGACCCCGGACAGGGGGAAACTATGGCTACACCTTC.

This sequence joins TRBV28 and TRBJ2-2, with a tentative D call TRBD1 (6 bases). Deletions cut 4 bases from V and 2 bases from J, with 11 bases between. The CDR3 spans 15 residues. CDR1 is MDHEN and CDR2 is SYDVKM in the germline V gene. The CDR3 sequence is CASSSPGHNTGELFF. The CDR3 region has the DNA TGTGCCAGCAGTTCGCCGGGACACAACACCGGGGAGCTGTTTTTT.

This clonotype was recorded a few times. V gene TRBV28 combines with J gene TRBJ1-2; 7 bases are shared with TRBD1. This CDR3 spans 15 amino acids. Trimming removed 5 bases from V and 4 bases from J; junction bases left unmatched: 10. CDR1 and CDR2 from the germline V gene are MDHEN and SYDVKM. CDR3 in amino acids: CASSPRGGDPYGYTF. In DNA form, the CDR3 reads TGTGCCAGCAGTCCCAGGGGGGGGGACCCCTATGGCTACACCTTC.

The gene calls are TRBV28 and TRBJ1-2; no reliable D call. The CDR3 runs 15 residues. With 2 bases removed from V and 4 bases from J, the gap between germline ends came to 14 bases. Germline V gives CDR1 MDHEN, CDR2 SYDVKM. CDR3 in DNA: TGTGCCAGCAGTTTAGAGGACCTTTCGGGCTATGGCTACACCTTC. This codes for CASSLEDLSGYGYTF.

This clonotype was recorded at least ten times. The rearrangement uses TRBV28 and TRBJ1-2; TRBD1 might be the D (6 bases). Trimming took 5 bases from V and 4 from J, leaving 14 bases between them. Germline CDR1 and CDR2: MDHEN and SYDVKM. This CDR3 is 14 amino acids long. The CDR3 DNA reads TGTGCCAGCAGTCAAACAGGGCCCCCCTATGGCTACACCTTC. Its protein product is CASSQTGPPYGYTF.

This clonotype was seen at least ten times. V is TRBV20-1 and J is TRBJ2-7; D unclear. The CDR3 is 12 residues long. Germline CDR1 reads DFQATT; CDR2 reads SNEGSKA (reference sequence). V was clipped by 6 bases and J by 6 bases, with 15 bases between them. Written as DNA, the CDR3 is TGCAGTGCCCCCTCGACTGGGCGCGAGCAGTACTTC. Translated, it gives CSAPSTGREQYF.